What follows describes a single T cell receptor beta chain. Its matching antigen is unknown. Healthy Caucasian individuals made up all the donors. This sample was included in a study of identical twins. The study's findings and limits: For zero-insertion analyses, partial confounding could come from invariant MAIT and iNKT cells. Memory repertoires showed no such pattern, whereas abundant cord blood beta clonotypes carried fewer insertions.

In germline, CDR1 is MNHNS, CDR2 SASEGT. The CDR3 is 15 residues long. Trimming took off 5 bases at V and 0 bases at J, with 14 bases between the two ends. MiXCR, applied by TCRdb to the 5' RACE reads, yields one record per CDR3 protein. The sample holds around 280,000 distinct CDR3 sequences; approximately 8.5% are singletons and the top ten take 2.1%. This same sample was also part of a study on yellow fever vaccine responses in identical twins. As that study records: Twins' vaccine T cell responses were reported to seem partly convergent and partly personalized.

This sequence originates from a woman aged 18-35 years in good health. The material sequenced was memory (CD45RO+) T cells sorted from blood. J is TRBJ2-7 and V is TRBV6-1; D possibly uses TRBD1 or TRBD2 (7 bases each). Here the CDR3 reads CASSPRGDSSYEQYF. The CDR3 nucleotides read TGTGCCAGCAGTCCCCGGGGGGACAGCTCCTACGAGCAGTACTTC.